This T cell receptor beta chain was documented in a study of T cell responses to AZD1222 COVID-19 vaccine. Overall study context: Recipients boosted at about 4 weeks or about 12 weeks are pooled.

General observations from the study: Only a handful of AZD1222 recipients tested seropositive at baseline.

Repertoires were generated with immunoSEQ multiplex PCR, while TCRdb's copy carries only in-frame clones and drops some. The sample includes 150,000 to 200,000 clones, roughly 92% of them seen just once. This clone occurred once. Its antigen is unidentified. The CDR3 runs 16 residues. Trimming took 3 bases from V and 5 from J, leaving 19 bases between them. Germline V lookup: CDR1 LNHDA, CDR2 SQIVND (reference sequence). The chain combines TRBV19 with TRBJ1-1, with a tentative D call TRBD1 (5 bases). This sequence originates from an adult in good health. Specimen: peripheral blood, collected on day 0 of AZD1222 vaccination. The CDR3 loop is CASSILGRPRETEAFF. CDR3 nucleotides: TGTGCCAGTAGTATCCTGGGACGTCCGAGGGAGACTGAAGCTTTCTTT.